This T cell receptor beta chain is from a study of OX40 agonist ivuxolimab in advanced cancers. Data came from immunoSEQ multiplex PCR; TCRdb stores just in-frame clones and leaves some out. Of under 90,000 clones listed, approximately 85% are singletons. The V gene lost 2 bases and the J gene lost 5 bases, with 9 bases spanning the gap. The CDR3 is 14 amino acids. The germline CDR1 and CDR2 sequences are MDHEN and SYDVKM. This TCR was recovered from an adult with an advanced solid tumor such as melanoma, head and neck, liver or kidney cancer. This material consisted of CD4+ or CD8+ T cells sorted from blood, taken in a trial of the OX40 agonist ivuxolimab. The rearrangement links TRBV28 to TRBJ1-4, with a possible D match to TRBD1 (5 bases). CDR3 amino acids: CASSLGGENEKLFF. Here the CDR3 DNA reads TGTGCCAGCAGTTTAGGGGGGGAGAATGAAAAACTGTTTTTT.